These 8 T cell receptor beta chains originate from one sample sequenced in a study of identical twins. TCRdb processed the 5' RACE reads anew with MiXCR; each CDR3 protein has one entry. The sample consists of some 460,000 distinct CDR3 sequences, 14% of them appearing once. These same data were also listed under a study on yellow fever vaccine responses in identical twins.

Sequenced input: CD4+ T cells sorted from blood. The receptors stem from a woman aged 18-29 years in good health.

In its sample, this clonotype was seen a few times. The V call is TRBV7-9, the J call TRBJ2-1; 12 bases map to TRBD1. This CDR3 comprises 15 residues. In germline, CDR1 is SEHNR, CDR2 FQNEAQ (reference sequence). J gave up 9 bases and V 4 bases, and 7 bases lay outside the gene matches. DNA for the CDR3: TGTGCCAGCAGCTCCCGGGACAGGGGGCCTGGTGAGCAGTTCTTC. Residues: CASSSRDRGPGEQFF.

Here the CDR3 DNA reads TGTGCCAGCAGTTTTTCCCCAAACACTGAAGCTTTCTTT. It is translated as CASSFSPNTEAFF. The V gene is TRBV12-3 or TRBV12-4, the J gene TRBJ1-1; D remains unclear. Trimming left V 3 bases short and J 2 bases short, with 7 bases between. This CDR3 comprises 13 residues.

The chain carries TRBV24-1 and TRBJ2-7, with 9 bases fitting TRBD1. The junction had 1 base not matched to a gene; V was cut back by 2 bases and J by 3 bases. The CDR3 is made up of 14 amino acids. Germline assignment: CDR1 KGHDR and CDR2 SFDVKD. This chain's CDR3 is CATSDWDRVYEQYF. CDR3 sequence (DNA): TGTGCCACCAGTGATTGGGACAGGGTCTACGAGCAGTACTTC.

The V call is TRBV14, the J call TRBJ2-6; no definite D call. This CDR3 is built from 15 residues. V lost 1 base and J 4 bases, leaving 8 bases between the germline ends. Germline loops: CDR1 SGHDN, CDR2 FVKESK. For the CDR3, the DNA is TGTGCCAGCAGCCAAGTAGTGCCCGGGGCCAACGTCCTGACTTTC. It yields the protein CASSQVVPGANVLTF. Complete variable domain (other parts from reference TRBV14 and TRBJ2-6): EAGVTQFPSHSVIEKGQTVTLRCDPISGHDNLYWYRRVMGKEIKFLLHFVKESKQDESGMPNNRFLAERTGGTYSTLKVQPAELEDSGVYFCASSQVVPGANVLTFGAGSRLTVL.

The chain links TRBV7-2 to TRBJ2-3; D is unresolved. Germline V lookup: CDR1 SGHTA, CDR2 FQGNSA. Trimming stripped 4 bases from V and 4 bases from J, with 9 bases between. This CDR3 region has 13 residues. The CDR3 coding sequence is TGTGCCAGCAGCTCACTTGAACCAGATACGCAGTATTTT. It yields the protein CASSSLEPDTQYF. Combining the CDR3 with reference TRBV7-2 and TRBJ2-3 gives the whole variable domain GAGVSQSPSNKVTEKGKDVELRCDPISGHTALYWYRQSLGQGLEFLIYFQGNSAPDKSGLPSDRFSAERTGGSVSTLTIQRTQQEDSAVYLCASSSLEPDTQYFGPGTRLTVL.

For this clonotype: Relative to the germline gene, one junction end is altered; a read error may explain this. The V call is TRBV28, the J call TRBJ2-7; D perhaps matches TRBD2 (6 bases). The CDR3 has 12 residues. Germline V gene data show CDR1 as MDHEN and CDR2 as SYDVKM. CDR3 in amino acids: CASSLWGVGQYF. The CDR3 DNA sequence: TGTGCCAGCAGTCTATGGGGGGTGGGGCAGTACTTC.

This clonotype was picked up a small number of times. This chain joins TRBV20-1 and TRBJ2-5; no clear D gene. Per the germline V gene, CDR1 is DFQATT and CDR2 is SNEGSKA (reference sequence). Between the trimmed V and J ends, which lost 2 bases and 1 base, there was a span of 14 bases. The CDR3 has 15 amino acids. As DNA, the CDR3 is TGCAGTGCTAGACCCAGTGGGCGTTTCCAAGAGACCCAGTACTTC. It specifies CSARPSGRFQETQYF.

The chain has TRBV6-5 and TRBJ2-1, with D unclear. The V end lost 5 bases, the J end lost 10 bases, and 12 bases lay between the germline ends. This CDR3 is built from 12 residues. Germline loops: CDR1 MNHEY, CDR2 SVGAGI. CDR3 sequence (DNA): TGTGCCAGCAGTAATATAGGGTACGAGCAGTTCTTC. It yields the protein CASSNIGYEQFF.